These T cell receptor beta chains were read from a single sample in a study of Graves' ophthalmopathy and Graves' hyperthyroidism. TCRdb called the multiplex PCR reads again in MiXCR, with one record for every CDR3 protein. The sample lists more than 1,000,000 distinct CDR3 sequences; about 38% were seen once. The sequencing input was peripheral blood or thyroid tissue (not recorded which). These receptor sequences come from an adult man with Graves' hyperthyroidism. Each CDR3 is given without its conserved first and last residue. Clone size is stated in some rows and not others, as once, few, many or a class when expanded.

J gene | V gene | clone size | CDR3 protein
TRBJ2-5 | TRBV19 | - | ASTPRWGLETQY
TRBJ1-5 | TRBV2 | many | ASSEALPNQPQH
TRBJ1-3 | TRBV5-1 | - | ASNPETNSGNTIY
TRBJ1-5 | TRBV5-6 | - | ASSLKGGMINQPQH
TRBJ2-7 | TRBV7-9 | many | ASSSGTGSYEQY
TRBJ2-7 | TRBV11-2 | many | ASSLYRYEQY
TRBJ2-7 | TRBV7-3 | few | ASSLDRAESYEQY
TRBJ2-6 | TRBV20-1 | many | SATRANVLT
TRBJ1-4 | TRBV29-1 | - | SVDLAKTEKLF
TRBJ2-7 | TRBV10-2 | - | ASSGGEETTSGDSYEQY
TRBJ2-7 | TRBV29-1 | many | SVGDGITQTRQY
TRBJ2-7 | TRBV5-1 | many | ASSYRTGPGEQY
TRBJ2-7 | TRBV10-3 | many | AISDGGSDEQY
TRBJ2-7 | TRBV10-3 | many | AISDGGQWEQY
TRBJ2-7 | TRBV7-8 | few | ASSPWTISYEQY
TRBJ2-7 | TRBV20-1 | many | SASLGLEQY
TRBJ2-7 | TRBV4-2 | - | ASSQESFLAVPYEQY
TRBJ2-1 | TRBV10-3 | many | AISAASGNEQF
TRBJ1-2 | TRBV20-1 | - | SASRGGVNYGYT
TRBJ2-2 | TRBV7-7 | many | ASSPLRGAGELF
TRBJ2-2 | TRBV5-1 | many | ASSRGGPGSGELF
TRBJ2-1 | TRBV7-3 | - | ASSFRTSGSNEQF
TRBJ1-2 | TRBV6-5 | - | ASSYPLGQGARGYT
TRBJ2-5 | TRBV10-3 | few | ASSERGTTGTQY
TRBJ2-7 | TRBV20-1 | few | SASRATGEYEQY
TRBJ2-7 | TRBV7-2 | - | ASSLDGNQQY
TRBJ1-4 | TRBV18 | - | ASSPTLIEEKLF
TRBJ1-5 | TRBV7-9 | many | ASSPGAQPQH
TRBJ2-7 | TRBV7-9 | many | ASSSGTMYEQY
TRBJ1-2 | TRBV5-1 | - | ASLSGTGGRDGYT
TRBJ1-6 | TRBV12-3/TRBV12-4 | - | ASSRRDRASPLH
TRBJ1-2 | TRBV9 | - | ASSVRGTTNYGYT
TRBJ1-1 | TRBV29-1 | many | SVEDRRNTEAF
TRBJ1-6 | TRBV2 | many | ASSDRLDNSPLH
TRBJ1-1 | TRBV10-3 | - | AISSGTGFMERLNTEAF
TRBJ1-6 | TRBV20-1 | - | SATGPTGDNSPIH
TRBJ2-7 | TRBV20-1 | many | SARDTRTVTYEQY
TRBJ1-1 | TRBV10-1 | - | ASRPRQGISNTEAF
TRBJ2-5 | TRBV7-9 | many | ASSWGTYEGETQY
TRBJ1-2 | TRBV7-3 | - | ASSSDPMGGYT
TRBJ1-5 | TRBV6-1 | many | ASSDGQGAYQPQH
TRBJ2-7 | TRBV20-1 | - | SARGPGREVFYEQY
TRBJ2-2 | TRBV7-3 | many | ASGSHGVGELF
TRBJ2-5 | TRBV20-1 | many | SARHTRGLRETQY
TRBJ2-5 | TRBV9 | few | ASSPKWGNQETQY
TRBJ1-2 | TRBV15 | - | ATSITGAHGYT
TRBJ2-2 | TRBV10-2 | many | ASSRTSAITGELF
TRBJ2-2 | TRBV4-3 | - | ASSQDTGNTNTGELF
TRBJ2-6 | TRBV19 | many | ASTGTGTSGANVLT
TRBJ2-5 | TRBV15 | few | ATSRTRQGAGETQY